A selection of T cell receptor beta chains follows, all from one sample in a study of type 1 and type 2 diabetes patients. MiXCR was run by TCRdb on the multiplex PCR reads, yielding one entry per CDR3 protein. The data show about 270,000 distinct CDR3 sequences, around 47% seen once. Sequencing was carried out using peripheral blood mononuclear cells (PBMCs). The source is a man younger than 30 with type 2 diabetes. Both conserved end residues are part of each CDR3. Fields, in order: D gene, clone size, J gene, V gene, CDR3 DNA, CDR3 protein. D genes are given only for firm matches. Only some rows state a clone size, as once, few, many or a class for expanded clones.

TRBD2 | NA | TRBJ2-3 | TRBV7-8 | TGTGCCAGCAGCCTACTAGCGGGAGGGCCAAGAGATACGCAGTATTTT | CASSLLAGGPRDTQYF
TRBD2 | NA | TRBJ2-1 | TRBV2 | TGTGCCAGCAGGGTGGGACTAGCGGGAGGGGGAGAGCAGTTCTTC | CASRVGLAGGGEQFF
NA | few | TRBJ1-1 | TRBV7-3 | TGTGCCAGCAGCTTATCAGGGATGAACACTGAAGCTTTCTTT | CASSLSGMNTEAFF
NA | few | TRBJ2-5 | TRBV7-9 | TGCGCCAGCAGCCAAGATCGGATTGGGCAAGAGACCCAGTACTTC | CASSQDRIGQETQYF
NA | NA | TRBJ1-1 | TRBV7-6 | TGTGCCAGCAGCCGAACGTTCGGGAGGAGGGCGGGCACTGAAGCTTTCTTT | CASSRTFGRRAGTEAFF
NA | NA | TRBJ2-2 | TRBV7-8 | TGTGCCAGCAGCTTAGGGCAATCCGCCGGGGAGCTGTTTTTT | CASSLGQSAGELFF
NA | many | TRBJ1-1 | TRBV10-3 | TGTGCCATCAGTGAAGGCCCGGGGAACACTGAAGCTTTCTTT | CAISEGPGNTEAFF
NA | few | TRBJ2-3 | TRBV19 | TGTGCCAGTAGCCCGCGCACAGGCCGCACAGATACGCAGTATTTT | CASSPRTGRTDTQYF
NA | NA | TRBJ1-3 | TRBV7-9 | TGTGCCAGCAGCCCTGGGGCAGGGCTTGGAAACACCATATATTTT | CASSPGAGLGNTIYF
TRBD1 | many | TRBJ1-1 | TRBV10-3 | TGTGCCACCGCCTTTACTCAGGGGGAGACTTTCTTT | CATAFTQGETFF
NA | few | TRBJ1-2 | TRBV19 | TGTGCCAGTACCAACCCCACAGGAAAGAGCGGCTACACCTTC | CASTNPTGKSGYTF
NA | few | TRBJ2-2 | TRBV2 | TGTGCCAGCAGAGATGGCTCGACAAACACCGGGGAGCTGTTTTTT | CASRDGSTNTGELFF
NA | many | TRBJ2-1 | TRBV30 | TGTGCCTGGAGTGTGACAAGCAATGAGCAGTTCTTC | CAWSVTSNEQFF
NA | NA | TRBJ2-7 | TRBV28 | TGTGCCAGCAGTGAGTCCGTCCACGAGCAGTACTTC | CASSESVHEQYF
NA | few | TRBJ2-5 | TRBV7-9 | TGTGCCACCGCTTTGGGCGGCACAGCGGGCCAAGAGACCCAGTACTTC | CATALGGTAGQETQYF
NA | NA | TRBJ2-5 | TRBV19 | TGTGCCAGTAGTACCAATGGACAGAGAGAGACCCAGTACTTC | CASSTNGQRETQYF
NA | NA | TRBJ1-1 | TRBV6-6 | TGTGCCAGCAGTTACTCGTATGGCGGTGAAGCTTTCTTT | CASSYSYGGEAFF
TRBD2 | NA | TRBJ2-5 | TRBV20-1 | TGCAGTGCTACTTCGACTAGCGGGAGGTCGTTCGGGGAGACCCAGTACTTC | CSATSTSGRSFGETQYF
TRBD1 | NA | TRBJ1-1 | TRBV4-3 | TGCGCCAGCAGCCAAGTCGACAGGGGGCGGACTGAAGCTTTCTTT | CASSQVDRGRTEAFF
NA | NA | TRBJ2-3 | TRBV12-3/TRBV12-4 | TGTGCCAGCAGATCAGGGAATACGCAGTATTTT | CASRSGNTQYF
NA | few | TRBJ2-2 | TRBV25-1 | TGTGCCAGCAGAAACACCGGGGAGCTGTTTTTT | CASRNTGELFF
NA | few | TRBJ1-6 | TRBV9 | TGTGCCAGCAGCGTAGGGCCAGGGGAGTCACCCCTCCACTTT | CASSVGPGESPLHF
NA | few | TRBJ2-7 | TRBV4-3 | TGCGCCAGCAGCCCGACGCGGGACCCCACATCCCGCGAGCAGTACTTC | CASSPTRDPTSREQYF
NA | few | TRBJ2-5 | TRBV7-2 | TGTGCCAGCAGCTTAGTTCACAGTCAAGAGACCCAGTACTTC | CASSLVHSQETQYF
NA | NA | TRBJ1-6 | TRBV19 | TGTGCCAGTAGTCTCGGACAGCTGAATTCACCCCTCCACTTT | CASSLGQLNSPLHF
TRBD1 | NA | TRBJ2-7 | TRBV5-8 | TGTGCCAGCAGCCCGGACAGGGCACTCTACGAGCAGTACTTC | CASSPDRALYEQYF
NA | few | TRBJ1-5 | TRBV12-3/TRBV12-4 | TGTGCCAGCACTGCGACAGGACGGGGTGATCAGCCCCAGCATTTT | CASTATGRGDQPQHF
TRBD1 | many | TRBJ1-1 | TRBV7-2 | TGTGCCAGCAGCCCCGGACAGGGAAACACTGAAGCTTTCTTT | CASSPGQGNTEAFF
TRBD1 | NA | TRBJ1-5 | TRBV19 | TGTGCCAGTAGTATAGATTGGATGGACAGGGGGAATTATAGCAATCAGCCCCAGCATTTT | CASSIDWMDRGNYSNQPQHF
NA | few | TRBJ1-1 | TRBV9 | TGTGCCAGCAGCGTAGGGCAGCGAGGGACTGAAGCTTTCTTT | CASSVGQRGTEAFF
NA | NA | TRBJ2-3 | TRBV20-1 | TGCAGTGCTATAGTTGGCGGAGCAGATACGCAGTATTTT | CSAIVGGADTQYF
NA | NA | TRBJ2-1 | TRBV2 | TGTGCCAGCCCCCCCGGGCTTGACAGTGAGCAGTTCTTC | CASPPGLDSEQFF
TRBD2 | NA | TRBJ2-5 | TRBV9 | TGTGCCAGCAGCGTAGAACTAGCGGGAGGGGGTACACAAGAGACCCAGTACTTC | CASSVELAGGGTQETQYF
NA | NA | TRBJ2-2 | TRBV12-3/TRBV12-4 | TGTGCCAGCAGTCAACAGGGAACCACCGGGGAGCTGTTTTTT | CASSQQGTTGELFF
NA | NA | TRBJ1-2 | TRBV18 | TGTGCCAGCTCACCACAACTTGATAACTATGGCTACACCTTC | CASSPQLDNYGYTF
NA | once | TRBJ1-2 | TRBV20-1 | TGCAGTGCTAGGTGGAGGGAGATTGGCTACACCTTC | CSARWREIGYTF
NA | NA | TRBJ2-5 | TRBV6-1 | TGTGCCAGCAGTTCGGCCGGCCCCGAGACCCAGTACTTC | CASSSAGPETQYF
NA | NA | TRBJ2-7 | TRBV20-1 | TGCAGTGCTACTCGAACGGACGGGGAGCTGTACTTC | CSATRTDGELYF